The 24 T cell receptor beta chains listed next were all sequenced from one sample in a study of T cell changes during pregnancy in multiple sclerosis. Here immunoSEQ multiplex PCR was the method, and the copy in TCRdb shows in-frame clones only, minus some. The table has 45,000 to 60,000 clones, roughly 89% seen once. Sequences were derived from peripheral blood, sampled in the first trimester of pregnancy. The receptors here all came from a female donor with multiple sclerosis, enrolled in a pregnancy study.

The chain carries TRBV5-6 and TRBJ2-7; weak D call: TRBD2 (5 bases). This CDR3 is 16 amino acids long. The germline V and J ends were trimmed by 2 bases and 2 bases, with 17 bases remaining between them. Looked up from germline, CDR1 is SGHDT and CDR2 is YYEEEE. CDR3: CASSFQPGRLTYEQYF. CDR3 bases: TGTGCCAGCAGCTTCCAACCCGGCCGACTAACCTACGAGCAGTACTTC.

The chain carries TRBV27 and TRBJ2-7; D is undetermined. The V and J ends lost 6 bases and 3 bases respectively, with 18 bases between them. The CDR3 spans 15 residues. Germline loops: CDR1 MNHEY, CDR2 SMNVEV (reference sequence). DNA for the CDR3: TGTGCCAGCAGCTCCTCTATCTTTTCGGGCTACGAGCAGTACTTC. This sequence encodes CASSSSIFSGYEQYF.

The V call is TRBV7-3, the J call TRBJ2-2; tentative D call: TRBD2 (5 bases). Trimming left V 9 bases short and J 1 base short, with 15 bases between. Germline V gene sequence: CDR1 SGHTA, CDR2 FQGTGA. This CDR3 comprises 15 residues. The CDR3 protein is CARVRENLNTGELFF. The CDR3 nucleotides are TGTGCCAGAGTTAGGGAGAACCTGAACACCGGGGAGCTGTTTTTT.

The chain is built from TRBV6-1 and TRBJ1-2; D unresolved. The V and J ends lost 7 bases and 4 bases respectively, with 16 bases between them. The germline CDR1 and CDR2 sequences are MNHNS and SASEGT. The CDR3 consists of 14 residues. The CDR3, as DNA: TGTGCCAGCAACGACCCCAGAGGGAGCTATGGCTACACCTTC. Amino acid sequence: CASNDPRGSYGYTF.

The CDR3 sequence: CAWSPREGGTEAFF. The CDR3 DNA reads TGTGCCTGGAGTCCACGGGAGGGTGGCACTGAAGCTTTCTTT. This chain uses TRBV30 with TRBJ1-1; no definite D call. The CDR3 spans 14 residues. Germline values: CDR1 GTSNPN, CDR2 SVGIG (reference sequence). V gave up 2 bases and J gave up 4 bases, with 14 bases separating them.

J is TRBJ2-7 and V is TRBV27; weak D call: TRBD1 (6 bases). The germline V and J ends were trimmed by 6 bases and 0 bases, with 12 bases remaining between them. CDR1 and CDR2 from the germline V gene are MNHEY and SMNVEV (reference sequence). There are 14 residues in the CDR3. CDR3 sequence (DNA): TGTGCCAGCAGCGCCACAGGGACCTCCTACGAGCAGTACTTC. Protein product: CASSATGTSYEQYF.

The chain has TRBV11-2 and TRBJ2-1, with D maybe TRBD2 (6 bases). Germline V CDR1 and CDR2: SGHAT, FQNNGV. CDR3 size: 17 residues. Trimming removed 4 bases from V and 2 bases from J, with 18 bases in between. The CDR3 region has the DNA TGTGCCAGCAGCTCGCCCTCCGGGACTCCGACCTACAATGAGCAGTTCTTC. Amino acids: CASSSPSGTPTYNEQFF.

J is TRBJ1-1 and V is TRBV4-1; TRBD1 agrees at 7 bases. Germline V gene data show CDR1 as MGHRA and CDR2 as YSYEKL. J gave up 4 bases and V 4 bases, and 3 bases lay outside the gene matches. The CDR3 totals 13 residues. For the CDR3, the DNA is TGCGCCAGCAGCCCACAGGGGTTCACTGAAGCTTTCTTT. It is translated as CASSPQGFTEAFF.

This clone was seen a single time. J is TRBJ1-5 and V is TRBV4-1, with a tentative D call TRBD1 (6 bases). V lost 4 bases to trimming and J lost 3 bases, with 13 bases between them. This CDR3 has 15 residues. Looked up from germline, CDR1 is MGHRA and CDR2 is YSYEKL. The CDR3 DNA reads as TGCGCCAGCAGCCGCCGGGGACATAACAATCAGCCCCAGCATTTT. Amino acid sequence: CASSRRGHNNQPQHF.

The chain uses TRBV7-3 and TRBJ2-6; 7 positions agree with TRBD1. Germline-derived CDR1 and CDR2 are SGHTA and FQGTGA. The CDR3 consists of 15 residues. Germline trimming cut 3 bases from V and 9 bases from J; bases unmatched to any gene: 8. As DNA, the CDR3 is TGTGCCAGCAGCTTCGACAGGGCCCTTTACAACGTCCTGACTTTC. Its translation: CASSFDRALYNVLTF. Complete variable domain (other parts from reference TRBV7-3 and TRBJ2-6): GAGVSQTPSNKVTEKGKYVELRCDPISGHTALYWYRQSLGQGPEFLIYFQGTGAADDSGLPNDRFFAVRPEGSVSTLKIQRTERGDSAVYLCASSFDRALYNVLTFGAGSRLTVL.

V gene TRBV19 combines with J gene TRBJ2-5; D might be TRBD1 (7 bases). Per germline, CDR1 LNHDA and CDR2 SQIVND (reference sequence). The CDR3 has 16 residues. The V end lost 5 bases, the J end lost 0 bases, and 16 bases lay between the germline ends. The CDR3 is CASSHGGTAYQETQYF. In DNA, the CDR3 is TGTGCCAGTAGTCATGGAGGGACAGCGTACCAAGAGACCCAGTACTTC.

This chain uses TRBV9 with TRBJ2-4, with D possibly TRBD2 on 5 matching bases. CDR3 length: 14 amino acids. Germline values: CDR1 SGDLS, CDR2 YYNGEE. The V and J ends lost 4 bases and 8 bases respectively, with 16 bases between them. As DNA, the CDR3 is TGTGCCAGCAGCACCCGGGAAAATAGGGACATTCAGTACTTC. This sequence encodes CASSTRENRDIQYF.

The DNA of the CDR3 is TGTGCCAGCTTTGAGTCGGGTTCACCCCTCCACTTT. Translating it yields CASFESGSPLHF. The V gene is TRBV2, the J gene TRBJ1-6; D unclear. Trimming cost V 8 bases and J 9 bases, with 11 bases left between them. The CDR3 loop spans 12 amino acids. Per germline, CDR1 SNHLY and CDR2 FYNNEI.

The chain joins TRBV6-6 to TRBJ2-1; 8 bases fit TRBD1. Trimming cost V 0 bases and J 7 bases; bases outside gene matches: 8. Germline V lookup: CDR1 MNHNY, CDR2 SVGAGI (reference sequence). The CDR3 consists of 16 residues. CDR3 sequence (DNA): TGTGCCAGCAGTTACTCCGGCAGGGGGCGCAAGAATGAGCAGTTCTTC. Amino acids: CASSYSGRGRKNEQFF.

V usage is TRBV28 and J usage is TRBJ2-7; TRBD1 matches at 9 bases. This CDR3 contains 13 residues. V dropped 5 bases and J dropped 7; count of bases not matched to a gene: 6. Germline V gives CDR1 MDHEN, CDR2 SYDVKM. In nucleotides, the CDR3 is TGTGCCAGCAGTCTACAGGGGGCGGGGGAGCAGTACTTC. It yields the protein CASSLQGAGEQYF.

This rearrangement joins TRBV11-2 to TRBJ1-6; 10 bases agree with TRBD1. V lost 6 bases, J lost 6 bases, and 2 bases stayed unmatched. In germline, CDR1 is SGHAT, CDR2 FQNNGV. The CDR3 spans 14 residues. The CDR3 DNA reads as TGTGCCAGCAGTTGGGACAGGGGTAATTCACCCCTCCACTTT. Its translation is CASSWDRGNSPLHF.

This clone was seen a few times. V and J are TRBV7-8 and TRBJ1-1; D gene uncertain. The ends were cut back, 1 base at V and 5 bases at J, with 8 bases in the middle. This CDR3 contains 13 residues. Germline loops: CDR1 SGHVS, CDR2 FQNEAQ. The CDR3 DNA is TGTGCCAGCAGCTTAGGGTACGGGACTGAAGCTTTCTTT. Translated, it gives CASSLGYGTEAFF.

The rearrangement uses TRBV27 and TRBJ1-1, with D possibly being TRBD1 (5 bases). V was pared by 5 bases and J by 4 bases, with 14 bases between. The CDR3 runs 14 residues. Germline assignment: CDR1 MNHEY and CDR2 SMNVEV (reference sequence). DNA of the CDR3: TGTGCCAGCAGTGCGCAATGGAGGGGCACTGAAGCTTTCTTT. This translates into CASSAQWRGTEAFF.

The rearrangement joins TRBV7-3 to TRBJ2-1; 8 positions match TRBD2. CDR3 length equals 15 residues. Germline V gene data show CDR1 as SGHTA and CDR2 as FQGTGA. V shed 5 bases and J 4 bases; nucleotides not matched to a gene: 7. CDR3 loop: CASSGTRGGYNEQFF. The CDR3 coding sequence is TGTGCCAGCAGCGGGACCCGGGGGGGTTACAATGAGCAGTTCTTC.

The rearrangement uses TRBV10-3 and TRBJ2-7, with D uncertain. V lost 1 base and J 2 bases, leaving 15 bases between the germline ends. This CDR3 region has 16 residues. CDR1 is ENHRY and CDR2 is SYGVKD in the germline V gene. DNA of the CDR3: TGTGCCATCAGTGAGTATAGGTTAGTCGGAGCCTACGAGCAGTACTTC. Translation gives CAISEYRLVGAYEQYF.

The table lists this clone with a few counts. This sequence joins TRBV28 and TRBJ2-1; the D is unclear. The CDR3 sequence is 11 residues long. V was shortened by 3 bases and J by 8 bases, with 5 bases between the two germline ends. The germline CDR1 and CDR2 sequences are MDHEN and SYDVKM. In DNA, the CDR3 is TGTGCCAGCAGTTTTCGGTATGAGCAGTTCTTC. It translates to CASSFRYEQFF.

The chain is built from TRBV5-1 and TRBJ2-2; D not resolved. V lost 2 bases, J lost 3 bases, and 11 bases lay in between. CDR1 is SGHRS, CDR2 YFSETQ, per germline. The CDR3 has 15 residues. CDR3 loop: CASSFKFQDTGELFF. CDR3 sequence (DNA): TGCGCCAGCAGCTTCAAATTTCAGGACACCGGGGAGCTGTTTTTT.

The chain has TRBV2 and TRBJ2-2, with 12 nucleotides matching TRBD1. Germline trimming cut 5 bases from V and 5 bases from J; bases unmatched to any gene: 3. The CDR3 is made up of 15 amino acids. Germline lookup yields CDR1 SNHLY and CDR2 FYNNEI. This chain's CDR3 is CASSRDRGRTGELFF. DNA of the CDR3: TGTGCCAGCAGTCGGGACAGGGGGCGGACCGGGGAGCTGTTTTTT.

The V call is TRBV7-9, the J call TRBJ1-2; D ambiguous. The germline gives CDR1 SEHNR, CDR2 FQNEAQ (reference sequence). Trimming took off 4 bases at V and 0 bases at J, with 15 bases between the two ends. The length of the CDR3 is 16 residues. This CDR3 reads CASSSQHADTNYGYTF. CDR3 in DNA: TGTGCCAGCAGCTCCCAACACGCGGATACTAACTATGGCTACACCTTC.